The next 26 T cell receptor beta chains were all read from a single sample in a study of blood T cells in healthy people across ages. With a J-beta primer mix and a sample-barcoded 5' primer, a second PCR ran 7 to 11 cycles. TCRdb processed the 5' RACE reads anew with MiXCR; each CDR3 protein has one entry. The repertoire holds around 1,900,000 distinct CDR3 sequences, with about two fifths as singletons. The source material was blood. The source is a human donor in good health.

This sequence joins TRBV24-1 and TRBJ2-7; D unresolved. This CDR3 contains 13 residues. Trimming took off 9 bases at V and 5 bases at J, with 16 bases between the two ends. From germline, CDR1 is KGHDR and CDR2 SFDVKD. The CDR3: CATYPGRKDEQYF. The CDR3 DNA reads as TGTGCCACCTACCCAGGAAGGAAGGACGAGCAGTACTTC.

This clonotype was recorded a few times. CDR3 in amino acids: CASSSGGGRQETQYF. CDR3 bases: TGTGCCAGCAGCTCGGGGGGGGGCCGGCAAGAGACCCAGTACTTC. This rearrangement joins TRBV7-2 to TRBJ2-5; TRBD2 aligns across 8 bases. J was trimmed by 2 bases and V by 4 bases; bases with no gene match: 6. CDR1 is SGHTA, CDR2 FQGNSA, per germline. The CDR3 is made up of 15 amino acids.

Turning to this clonotype: At one boundary the junction diverges from the germline segment, which might be a read error. J is TRBJ2-5 and V is TRBV28, with 7 bases identical to TRBD1. Per germline, CDR1 MDHEN and CDR2 SYDVKM. The CDR3 consists of 13 residues. The DNA for the CDR3 is TGTGCCAGCAATTTACAGGGGCAAGAGACCCAGTACTTC. Its protein is CASNLQGQETQYF.

The chain employs TRBV19 and TRBJ2-7; the D is unclear. Near its end, the DNA agrees better with TRBJ2-5, so the J call may be wrong. CDR3 size: 16 residues. Germline CDR1 LNHDA, CDR2 SQIVND (reference sequence). The CDR3 region has the DNA TGTGCCAGTAGTTTCGATGTACCTACGGGCAAAGAGACCCAGTACTTC. The encoded protein is CASSFDVPTGKETQYF.

This chain uses TRBV7-2 with TRBJ2-1, with 9 bases aligning to TRBD1. V dropped 3 bases and J dropped 13; count of bases not matched to a gene: 25. In germline, CDR1 is SGHTA, CDR2 FQGNSA. The CDR3 totals 19 residues. The CDR3 nucleotides are TGTGCCAGCAGCTTGCCGATTTTCTATAACCGGGACAGGGAAGAGACCCAGTTCTTC. Translation: CASSLPIFYNRDREETQFF.

The gene calls are TRBV7-2 and TRBJ2-1; D perhaps matches TRBD2 (6 bases). Deletions cut 4 bases from V and 6 bases from J, with 13 bases between. The length of the CDR3 is 14 residues. CDR1 and CDR2 (germline): SGHTA, FQGNSA. CDR3 loop: CASSSGDFPNEQFF. The DNA for the CDR3 is TGTGCCAGCAGCTCCGGGGACTTCCCCAATGAGCAGTTCTTC.

This clonotype was picked up a small number of times. V and J are TRBV6-6 and TRBJ2-5; D remains ambiguous. Trimming took 7 bases from V and 7 from J, leaving 19 bases between them. Germline CDR1 MNHNY, CDR2 SVGAGI (reference sequence). The CDR3 covers 14 residues. CDR3 region: CASTYFMAWGTQYF. The CDR3 region has the DNA TGTGCCAGCACCTACTTTATGGCCTGGGGGACCCAGTACTTC.

This clonotype was seen more than once but under ten times. V gene TRBV4-3 combines with J gene TRBJ1-2; D remains ambiguous. The V end was cut by 0 bases, the J end by 7 bases, with 12 bases between. The CDR3 runs to 14 residues. Germline V gene lookup returns CDR1 LGHNA and CDR2 YSLEER. The CDR3 sequence: CASSQDRRVSGYTF. CDR3 coding DNA: TGCGCCAGCAGCCAAGATAGGCGGGTTTCTGGCTACACCTTC.

The chain employs TRBV29-1 and TRBJ1-1; D gene uncertain. Germline V lookup: CDR1 SQVTM, CDR2 ANQGSEA. Trimming shortened V by 4 bases and J by 7 bases, and 10 bases separated the two germline ends. The length of the CDR3 is 11 residues. As DNA, the CDR3 is TGCAGCGTTGGAGGACCGGGTGAAGCTTTCTTT. Protein: CSVGGPGEAFF.

This clonotype occurred once. The chain employs TRBV10-3 and TRBJ1-1; 10 positions match TRBD1. The CDR3 has 15 residues. J lost 7 bases, V lost 3 bases, and 8 bases had no gene match. Germline CDR1 is ENHRY and CDR2 is SYGVKD. CDR3 bases: TGTGCCATCAGTGACGCGACAGGGGGCGCGGGTGAAGCTTTCTTT. Amino acid sequence: CAISDATGGAGEAFF.

The V call is TRBV3-1, the J call TRBJ1-3; the D gene is possibly TRBD1 (6 bases). CDR1 is LGHDT, CDR2 YNNKEL, per germline (reference sequence). Trimming left V 0 bases short and J 4 bases short, with 10 bases between. The CDR3 length is 15 residues. CDR3 region: CASSQDRGAGNTIYF. CDR3 sequence (DNA): TGTGCCAGCAGCCAAGACAGGGGAGCCGGAAACACCATATATTTT.

V usage is TRBV12-1 and J usage is TRBJ2-4. TRBV12-1 is listed as a pseudogene. This CDR3 comprises 13 residues. This CDR3 is CASSFKVVEHQYF. The CDR3 nucleotides read TGTGCCAGCAGCTTCAAGGTGGTCGAACACCAGTACTTC.

The rearrangement links TRBV20-1 to TRBJ2-3, with 7 bases fitting TRBD2. The CDR3 has 15 amino acids. Germline V gene sequence: CDR1 DFQATT, CDR2 SNEGSKA (reference sequence). V lost 2 bases, J lost 0 bases, and 5 bases stayed unmatched. The DNA for the CDR3 is TGCAGTGCTAGAACCCCGCGGGGGAGCACAGATACGCAGTATTTT. Translating it yields CSARTPRGSTDTQYF.

The V gene is TRBV7-9, the J gene TRBJ1-4; no reliable D call. Germline values: CDR1 SEHNR, CDR2 FQNEAQ (reference sequence). The length of the CDR3 is 15 residues. Trimming stripped 5 bases from V and 5 bases from J, with 15 bases between. The DNA of the CDR3 is TGTGCCAGCAGCCCCAACGGATTGAGAAATGAAAAACTGTTTTTT. This translates into CASSPNGLRNEKLFF. Full variable domain (rest looked up from reference TRBV7-9 and TRBJ1-4): DTGVSQNPRHKITKRGQNVTFRCDPISEHNRLYWYRQTLGQGPEFLTYFQNEAQLEKSRLLSDRFSAERPKGSFSTLEIQRTEQGDSAMYLCASSPNGLRNEKLFFGSGTQLSVL.

As concerns this clonotype: A much bigger clone sits one base away, suggesting this may be a read error. The genes are TRBV7-2 and TRBJ1-6, with D possibly being TRBD1 (6 bases). This CDR3 region has 15 residues. From germline, CDR1 is SGHTA and CDR2 FQGNSA. CDR3 region: CASSLGPDRGSLLHF. The CDR3 region has the DNA TGTGCCAGCAGCTTGGGTCCGGACAGAGGTTCACTCCTCCACTTT.

The chain couples TRBV7-2 to TRBJ2-1; D is unresolved. Germline V gives CDR1 SGHTA, CDR2 FQGNSA. V lost 2 bases, J lost 7 bases, and 12 bases lay in between. This CDR3 has 14 amino acids. CDR3 sequence reads: CASSLIGTRNEQFF. CDR3 nucleotides: TGTGCCAGCAGCTTAATTGGCACAAGGAATGAGCAGTTCTTC.

The chain employs TRBV10-3 and TRBJ1-2, with D tentatively TRBD1 (5 bases). The CDR3 is 13 amino acids. Germline V gene lookup returns CDR1 ENHRY and CDR2 SYGVKD. The V end was cut by 9 bases, the J end by 5 bases, with 16 bases between. CDR3 sequence: CAMLRDGDYGYTF. The CDR3 bases are TGTGCCATGCTCCGGGACGGGGATTATGGCTACACCTTC.

The chain is built from TRBV7-2 and TRBJ2-7; 12 nucleotides match TRBD1. V trimming: 1 base; J trimming: 4 bases; junction bases outside the gene matches: 5. Germline CDR1 is SGHTA and CDR2 is FQGNSA. The CDR3 covers 16 residues. CDR3 nucleotides: TGTGCCAGCAGCTTAGAAGGGACAGGGGGCACTTACGAGCAGTACTTC. The encoded protein is CASSLEGTGGTYEQYF.

This chain joins TRBV6-2 or TRBV6-3 and TRBJ2-5, with 9 nucleotides matching TRBD2. Germline CDR1 reads MNHEY; CDR2 reads SVGEGT. The CDR3 runs to 15 residues. V lost 2 bases, J lost 2 bases, and 3 bases stayed unmatched. This CDR3 is CASSYLAGGQETQYF. The CDR3 region has the DNA TGTGCCAGCAGTTACCTTGCGGGGGGGCAAGAGACCCAGTACTTC.

The gene calls are TRBV6-2 or TRBV6-3 and TRBJ1-2; D is possibly TRBD1 (5 bases). The V gene lost 2 bases and the J gene lost 4 bases, with 20 bases spanning the gap. Per the germline V gene, CDR1 is MNHEY and CDR2 is SVGEGT. The CDR3 is made up of 17 amino acids. CDR3 bases: TGTGCCAGCAGTTACCTTCTGGGAGGGGATCCAGGCTATGGCTACACCTTC. It translates to CASSYLLGGDPGYGYTF.

This rearrangement joins TRBV12-3 or TRBV12-4 to TRBJ1-4; D remains ambiguous. This CDR3 comprises 14 residues. Trimming removed 3 bases from V and 11 bases from J, with 16 bases in between. The chain's CDR3 is CASSFNIESGKLFF. The CDR3 DNA sequence: TGTGCCAGCAGTTTTAATATTGAATCCGGGAAACTGTTTTTT.

This clonotype was counted only a few times. V usage is TRBV12-3 or TRBV12-4 and J usage is TRBJ1-1; TRBD1 aligns across 7 bases. The CDR3 consists of 14 residues. Trimming took 5 bases from V and 3 from J; bases not matched to a gene: 6. The CDR3 protein is CASSPTGVYTEAFF. The CDR3 DNA reads TGTGCCAGCAGTCCTACAGGGGTTTACACTGAAGCTTTCTTT.

This clonotype was seen more than once but under ten times. CDR3: CASSLARLGWLYNEQFF. The CDR3 coding sequence is TGTGCCAGCAGCTTAGCGCGACTTGGGTGGTTATACAATGAGCAGTTCTTC. The chain uses TRBV7-2 and TRBJ2-1; D remains unclear. V was pared by 0 bases and J by 4 bases, with 16 bases between. The CDR3 runs 17 residues. From germline, CDR1 is SGHTA and CDR2 FQGNSA.

This clonotype has just a few counts. V usage is TRBV27 and J usage is TRBJ1-2; D is undetermined. CDR1 and CDR2 from the germline V gene are MNHEY and SMNVEV (reference sequence). The CDR3 consists of 14 residues. The V end lost 7 bases, the J end lost 8 bases, and 20 bases lay between the germline ends. As DNA, the CDR3 is TGTGCCAGCACCTTCTCAGGCGGGGTTACGGGCTACACCTTC. Protein: CASTFSGGVTGYTF.

Only a few counts were recorded for this clonotype. The CDR3 loop reads CSAGRSSASYEQYF. The CDR3 DNA reads as TGCAGTGCTGGGCGTTCTAGCGCTTCCTACGAGCAGTACTTC. J is TRBJ2-7 and V is TRBV20-1; D is perhaps TRBD2 (6 bases). V lost 5 bases and J 1 base, leaving 15 bases between the germline ends. The germline V gene has CDR1 DFQATT and CDR2 SNEGSKA (reference sequence). The CDR3 loop spans 14 amino acids.

V and J are TRBV14 and TRBJ2-1; 8 nucleotides line up with TRBD2. Germline V gene lookup returns CDR1 SGHDN and CDR2 FVKESK. CDR3 length: 14 residues. V shed 0 bases and J 6 bases; nucleotides not matched to a gene: 1. This chain's CDR3 is CASSQELAVNEQFF. The CDR3 DNA follows: TGTGCCAGCAGCCAAGAACTAGCGGTCAATGAGCAGTTCTTC.